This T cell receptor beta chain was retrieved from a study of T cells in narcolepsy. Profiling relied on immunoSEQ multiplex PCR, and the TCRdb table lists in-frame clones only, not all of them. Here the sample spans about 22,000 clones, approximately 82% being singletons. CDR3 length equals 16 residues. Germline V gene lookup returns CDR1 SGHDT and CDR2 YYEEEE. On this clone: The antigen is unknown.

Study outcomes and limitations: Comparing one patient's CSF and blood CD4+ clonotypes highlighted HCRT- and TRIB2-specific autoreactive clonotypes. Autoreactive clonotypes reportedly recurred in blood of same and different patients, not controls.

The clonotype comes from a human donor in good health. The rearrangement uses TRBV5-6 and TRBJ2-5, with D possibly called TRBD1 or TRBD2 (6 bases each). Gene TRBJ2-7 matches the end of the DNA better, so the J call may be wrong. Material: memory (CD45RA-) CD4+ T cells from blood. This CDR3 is CASSLPPGAGGNEQYF. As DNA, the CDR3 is TGTGCCAGCAGCCTCCCCCCCGGGGCCGGGGGCAACGAGCAGTACTTC.